This T cell receptor (beta chain) was profiled in a study of cytomegalovirus exposure and HLA in healthy donors. Both 60 Vbeta primers and 13 Jbeta primers went into the PCR. Some clones are missing from TCRdb's copy, which holds only in-frame ones; the method was immunoSEQ multiplex PCR. Of 95,000 to 150,000 clones in the sample, roughly 76% were seen once. The V end was cut by 2 bases, the J end by 1 base, with 9 bases between. Germline V gene lookup returns CDR1 SGHTA and CDR2 FQGNSA. This CDR3 comprises 14 residues. Material: PBMCs. The chain combines TRBV7-2 with TRBJ2-7; D unresolved. The TCR originated in a woman aged 55-69 years in good health and CMV-seropositive. Written as DNA, the CDR3 is TGTGCCAGCAGCTTAACGCACACGTCCTACGAGCAGTACTTC. Residues: CASSLTHTSYEQYF.